This TCR beta chain was documented in a study of cytomegalovirus exposure and HLA in healthy donors. The CDR3 length is 14 residues. The germline CDR1 and CDR2 sequences are MNHNY and SVGAGI (reference sequence). V was clipped by 8 bases and J by 9 bases, with 20 bases between them. This clone was picked up one time. The PCR was carried out with 60 Vbeta primers and 13 Jbeta primers. Generated by immunoSEQ multiplex PCR, the TCRdb table keeps only in-frame clones and is missing some. The table includes roughly 82,000 clones, around 70% detected once. The specimen was PBMCs. This sequence originates from a woman aged 45-60 years in good health and CMV-seropositive. The chain links TRBV6-6 to TRBJ2-1; D uncertain. As DNA, the CDR3 is TGTGCCAGCCTATCTTCGTTGGCCGGCGGTGAGCAGTTCTTC. As protein: CASLSSLAGGEQFF.